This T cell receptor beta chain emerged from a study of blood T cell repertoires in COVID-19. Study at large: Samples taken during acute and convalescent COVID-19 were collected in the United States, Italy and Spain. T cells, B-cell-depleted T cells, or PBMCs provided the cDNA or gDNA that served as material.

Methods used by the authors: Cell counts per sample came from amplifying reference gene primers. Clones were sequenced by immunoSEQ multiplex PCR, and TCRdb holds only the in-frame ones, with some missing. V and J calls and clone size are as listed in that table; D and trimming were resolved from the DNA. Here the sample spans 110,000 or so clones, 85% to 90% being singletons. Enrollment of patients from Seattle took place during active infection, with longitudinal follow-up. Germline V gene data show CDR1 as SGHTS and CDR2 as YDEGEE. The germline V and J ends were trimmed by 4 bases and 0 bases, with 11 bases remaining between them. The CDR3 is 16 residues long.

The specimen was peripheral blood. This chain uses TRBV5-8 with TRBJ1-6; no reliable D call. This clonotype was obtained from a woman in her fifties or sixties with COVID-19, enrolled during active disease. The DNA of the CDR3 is TGTGCCAGCAGCCCGTATAGCCTCTCCTATAATTCACCCCTCCACTTT. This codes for CASSPYSLSYNSPLHF.